The 29 T cell receptor beta chains below were found in one sample sequenced in a study of blood T cells in healthy people across ages. Alongside a J-beta primer mix, a sample-barcoded 5' primer served in a second PCR lasting 7 to 11 cycles. TCRdb called the 5' RACE reads again in MiXCR, with one record for every CDR3 protein. The sample lists hundreds of thousands of distinct CDR3 sequences; approximately 48% were seen once. The sample was blood. Receptors were obtained from a man aged 60 to 69 in good health.

CDR3 in amino acids: CASSLVGGGAQNIQYF. For the CDR3, the DNA is TGTGCCAGCAGCTTAGTTGGCGGGGGGGCCCAAAACATTCAGTACTTC. The chain couples TRBV11-2 to TRBJ2-4; 9 bases are a match to TRBD2. V trimming: 1 base; J trimming: 5 bases; junction bases outside the gene matches: 6. The CDR3 sequence is 16 residues long. Germline-derived CDR1 and CDR2 are SGHAT and FQNNGV.

The V call is TRBV12-3 or TRBV12-4, the J call TRBJ2-7, with 7 positions matching TRBD2. Germline trimming cut 8 bases from V and 3 bases from J; bases unmatched to any gene: 7. The CDR3 length is 13 residues. Written as DNA, the CDR3 is TGTGCCAGCCAGGACGGGGGGAGCTACGAGCAGTACTTC. This translates into CASQDGGSYEQYF.

This sequence joins TRBV2 and TRBJ2-7; D may be TRBD2 (6 bases). The J call is doubtful: the DNA matches TRBJ2-4 better. The CDR3 contains 17 residues. CDR1 SNHLY and CDR2 FYNNEI come from the germline V gene. The CDR3 sequence: CASSLRRGDLAKNIQYF. CDR3 in DNA: TGTGCCAGCAGTTTACGGAGGGGAGACCTAGCCAAAAACATTCAGTACTTC.

CDR3: CSAQDRAKVYYGYTF. CDR3 bases: TGCAGTGCTCAGGACAGGGCCAAGGTTTACTATGGCTACACCTTC. The chain combines TRBV20-1 with TRBJ1-2; 8 bases are a match to TRBD1. Per the germline V gene, CDR1 is DFQATT and CDR2 is SNEGSKA (reference sequence). The V gene end was trimmed by 5 bases and the J gene end by 3 bases; junction bases not matched to a gene: 11. The CDR3 covers 15 residues.

The chain recombines TRBV19 with TRBJ1-2, with D unresolved. This CDR3 comprises 11 residues. The germline gives CDR1 LNHDA, CDR2 SQIVND (reference sequence). V was cut by 5 bases and J by 7 bases, with 8 bases left in between. As DNA, the CDR3 is TGTGCCAGTAGTTCCATGGGTGGCTACACCTTC. Encoded protein: CASSSMGGYTF.

The V gene is TRBV7-9, the J gene TRBJ1-2; TRBD1 matches 8 bases. CDR1 and CDR2 (germline): SEHNR, FQNEAQ (reference sequence). The CDR3 extends over 16 amino acids. The V segment lost 0 bases and the J segment 7 bases; nucleotides outside the gene matches: 10. As DNA, the CDR3 is TGTGCCAGCAGCTTAGCGGCAGCAGGGGGCGGGTTTGGCTACACCTTC. Translated: CASSLAAAGGGFGYTF.

This clonotype was found a few times. The chain carries TRBV4-1 and TRBJ1-2; 11 positions agree with TRBD1. Trimming cost V 0 bases and J 5 bases; bases outside gene matches: 2. Germline V lookup: CDR1 MGHRA, CDR2 YSYEKL. The CDR3 is 15 amino acids. DNA for the CDR3: TGCGCCAGCAGCCAAGATGGACAGGGGGCGTATGGCTACACCTTC. It encodes CASSQDGQGAYGYTF.

J is TRBJ2-4 and V is TRBV12-3 or TRBV12-4; D gene uncertain. V was clipped by 5 bases and J by 5 bases, with 10 bases between them. CDR3 length equals 13 residues. CDR3 coding DNA: TGTGCCAGCAGTCCCGGTTTCCAAAACATTCAGTACTTC. This encodes CASSPGFQNIQYF.

This chain links TRBV9 with TRBJ2-5; possible D gene TRBD2, 6 bases. V lost 4 bases and J lost 2, with 15 bases in between. The CDR3 has 15 amino acids. Germline V gene sequence: CDR1 SGDLS, CDR2 YYNGEE. For the CDR3, the DNA is TGTGCCAGCAGCCCGAGGGCGGGGATGCAAGAGACCCAGTACTTC. It encodes CASSPRAGMQETQYF.

The chain recombines TRBV29-1 with TRBJ1-1; tentatively, D is TRBD1 (5 bases). Per germline, CDR1 SQVTM and CDR2 ANQGSEA. The CDR3 is made up of 13 amino acids. The V and J ends lost 7 bases and 0 bases respectively, with 12 bases between them. CDR3 sequence reads: CSALTVLNTEAFF. In DNA, the CDR3 is TGCAGCGCACTGACAGTTCTGAACACTGAAGCTTTCTTT.

This clonotype showed up just a few times. The CDR3, as DNA: TGTGCCAGCTCAGATCGACTCAGCTCTGGGGCCAACGTCCTGACTTTC. Its protein is CASSDRLSSGANVLTF. The chain employs TRBV18 and TRBJ2-6; D unclear. Germline CDR1 is KGHSH and CDR2 is LQKENI. Trimming shortened V by 5 bases and J by 0 bases, and 11 bases separated the two germline ends. This CDR3 has 16 residues.

The CDR3 loop is CASSREGVQPQHF. The CDR3 bases are TGTGCCAGCAGCCGAGAGGGGGTCCAGCCCCAGCATTTT. V is TRBV7-9 and J is TRBJ1-5, with D maybe TRBD1 (6 bases). Trimming removed 5 bases from V and 7 bases from J, with 12 bases in between. This CDR3 has 13 amino acids. Germline V gene lookup returns CDR1 SEHNR and CDR2 FQNEAQ (reference sequence).

The gene calls are TRBV6-1 and TRBJ1-5; maybe TRBD1 (5 bases). Germline CDR1 is MNHNS and CDR2 is SASEGT. The CDR3 spans 13 residues. Trimming shortened V by 5 bases and J by 6 bases, and 11 bases separated the two germline ends. CDR3 amino acids: CASSHSDSQPQHF. The CDR3 DNA reads TGTGCCAGCAGTCATTCTGACAGTCAGCCCCAGCATTTT.

Notes on this clonotype: A read error may account for a junction end that differs from germline. The V and J genes are TRBV9 and TRBJ1-2, with a weak D call TRBD1 (5 bases). The CDR3 consists of 16 residues. The germline V gene encodes CDR1 SGDLS and CDR2 YYNGEE. DNA for the CDR3: TGTGCCGGCAGCCCACGTCCAGGGATTGCGAACTATGGCTACACCTTC. It codes for CAGSPRPGIANYGYTF.

CDR3 loop: CASSRGTGSTAETQYF. DNA for the CDR3: TGTGCCAGCAGCCGAGGGACAGGGTCAACGGCGGAGACCCAGTACTTC. This chain links TRBV3-1 with TRBJ2-5; 9 bases fit TRBD1. Germline-derived CDR1 and CDR2 are LGHDT and YNNKEL (reference sequence). The CDR3 contains 16 residues. With 4 bases clipped from V and 5 bases from J, the junction kept 11 bases outside the gene matches.

V usage is TRBV6-1 and J usage is TRBJ1-6; the D gene is possibly TRBD1 (6 bases). The germline CDR1 and CDR2 sequences are MNHNS and SASEGT. This CDR3 contains 17 residues. The V end was cut by 6 bases, the J end by 0 bases, with 15 bases between. CDR3 nucleotides: TGTGCCAGCAGCCGCCGGGACATTAGCTCCTATAATTCACCCCTCCACTTT. This gives the protein CASSRRDISSYNSPLHF.

The V call is TRBV7-6, the J call TRBJ2-1, with TRBD2 as a possible D gene (5 bases). Per germline, CDR1 SGHVS and CDR2 FNYEAQ. Trimming took off 0 bases at V and 7 bases at J, with 13 bases between the two ends. The CDR3 runs to 15 residues. CDR3 sequence: CASSLAPGEGNEQFF. Written as DNA, the CDR3 is TGTGCCAGCAGCTTAGCCCCGGGCGAGGGAAATGAGCAGTTCTTC.

The J gene is TRBJ2-7, the V gene TRBV24-1; 14 bases are shared with TRBD2. The J call may be faulty, since TRBJ2-5 better matches the DNA end. The germline V gene encodes CDR1 KGHDR and CDR2 SFDVKD. The CDR3 runs to 18 residues. The CDR3 loop is CATSDFGKTSGGGETQYF. The CDR3 coding sequence is TGTGCCACCAGTGATTTTGGGAAGACTAGCGGGGGGGGAGAGACCCAGTACTTC.

The chain links TRBV27 to TRBJ2-1; D is unclear. From germline, CDR1 is MNHEY and CDR2 SMNVEV (reference sequence). The V end lost 5 bases, the J end lost 5 bases, and 10 bases lay between the germline ends. The CDR3 runs to 13 residues. CDR3 sequence: CASSTAGHNEQFF. The DNA of the CDR3 is TGTGCCAGCAGTACCGCCGGGCACAATGAGCAGTTCTTC.

V is TRBV10-3 and J is TRBJ1-6; no clear D gene. This CDR3 has 14 residues. Germline V lookup: CDR1 ENHRY, CDR2 SYGVKD. With 6 bases removed from V and 7 bases from J, the gap between germline ends came to 13 bases. CDR3 loop: CAISIGESNSPLHF. The CDR3 coding sequence is TGTGCCATCAGCATCGGAGAAAGCAATTCACCCCTCCACTTT.

The V gene is TRBV12-3 or TRBV12-4, the J gene TRBJ2-7; D gene unclear. The assigned J gene may be wrong: the sequence end matches TRBJ2-5 better. The CDR3 has 11 amino acids. The CDR3 nucleotides read TGTGCCAGCATGACTGGAGAGACCCAGTACTTC. This codes for CASMTGETQYF.

V is TRBV29-1 and J is TRBJ1-1; 8 bases fit TRBD1. Germline CDR1 and CDR2: SQVTM and ANQGSEA. V was clipped by 3 bases and J by 10 bases; unmatched bases: 7. The CDR3 contains 12 residues. In DNA form, the CDR3 reads TGCAGCGTTGAGCGGCAGGGGGCGGTAGCTTTCTTT. Its protein product is CSVERQGAVAFF.

The chain is built from TRBV5-1 and TRBJ2-7; 13 nucleotides align to TRBD2. This CDR3 has 18 amino acids. CDR1 is SGHRS, CDR2 YFSETQ, per germline. The trim removed 4 bases at V and 0 bases at J, leaving 10 bases unmatched. The CDR3 DNA reads TGCGCCAGCAGCCCTGGACTAGCGGGGGCCCAAAGCTCCTACGAGCAGTACTTC. Protein sequence: CASSPGLAGAQSSYEQYF.

This chain joins TRBV7-9 and TRBJ1-1, with D possibly matching TRBD1 (5 bases). CDR1 and CDR2 from the germline V gene are SEHNR and FQNEAQ (reference sequence). The CDR3 runs 12 residues. V was pared by 3 bases and J by 10 bases, with 12 bases between. Here the CDR3 reads CASSFGTGPAFF. DNA of the CDR3: TGTGCCAGCAGCTTTGGTACGGGGCCAGCTTTCTTT.

This clonotype was recorded many times. This chain links TRBV10-3 with TRBJ2-7; weak D call: TRBD1 (7 bases). Per germline, CDR1 ENHRY and CDR2 SYGVKD. Deletions cut 1 base from V and 2 bases from J, with 24 bases between. The length of the CDR3 is 19 residues. The CDR3 nucleotides read TGTGCCATCAGTGAGTTCCGCCGTCGAGACAGGGAGGTCACCTACGAGCAGTACTTC. It is translated as CAISEFRRRDREVTYEQYF.

In its sample, this clonotype was seen many times. The chain is built from TRBV6-1 and TRBJ2-1, with D perhaps matching TRBD2 (6 bases). The CDR3 extends over 15 amino acids. The germline V and J ends were trimmed by 6 bases and 7 bases, with 19 bases remaining between them. Per the germline V gene, CDR1 is MNHNS and CDR2 is SASEGT. The CDR3, as DNA: TGTGCCAGCAGAGGGACTCTGTTCGGGTATAATGAGCAGTTCTTC. This translates into CASRGTLFGYNEQFF.

Only a few counts were recorded for this clonotype. This chain uses TRBV9 with TRBJ2-7; D is unresolved. Near its end, the DNA agrees better with TRBJ2-4, so the J call may be wrong. This CDR3 region has 12 residues. Germline V gene sequence: CDR1 SGDLS, CDR2 YYNGEE. CDR3 in amino acids: CASSDTGNIQYF. The DNA of the CDR3 is TGTGCCAGCAGCGATACCGGGAACATTCAGTACTTC.

This clonotype has a count of ten or more. The rearrangement joins TRBV29-1 to TRBJ2-7, with 9 bases aligning to TRBD1. The length of the CDR3 is 13 residues. V gave up 6 bases and J gave up 2 bases; unmatched junction bases: 5. CDR1 is SQVTM, CDR2 ANQGSEA, per germline. CDR3: CSVLGQGPYEQYF. CDR3 bases: TGCAGCGTCTTGGGACAGGGCCCCTACGAGCAGTACTTC.

The chain has TRBV27 and TRBJ2-1, with D uncertain. V shed 2 bases and J shed 4 bases, with 15 bases lying between them. Germline loops: CDR1 MNHEY, CDR2 SMNVEV (reference sequence). This CDR3 contains 16 residues. The CDR3 DNA is TGTGCCAGCAGTTTAACAGCCACGACGATTTACAATGAGCAGTTCTTC. Protein sequence: CASSLTATTIYNEQFF.